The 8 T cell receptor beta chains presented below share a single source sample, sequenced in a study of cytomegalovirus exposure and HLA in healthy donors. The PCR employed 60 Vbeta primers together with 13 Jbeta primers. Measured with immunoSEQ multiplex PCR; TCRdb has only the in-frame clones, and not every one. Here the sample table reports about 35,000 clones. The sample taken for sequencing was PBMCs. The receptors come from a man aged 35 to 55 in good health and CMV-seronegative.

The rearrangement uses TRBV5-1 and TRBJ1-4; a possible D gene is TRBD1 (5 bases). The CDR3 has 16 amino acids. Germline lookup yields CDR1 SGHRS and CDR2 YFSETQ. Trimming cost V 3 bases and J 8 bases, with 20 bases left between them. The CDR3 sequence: CASSYYTGRRNEKLFF. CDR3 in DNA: TGCGCCAGCAGCTACTACACAGGCCGGAGAAACGAAAAACTGTTTTTT.

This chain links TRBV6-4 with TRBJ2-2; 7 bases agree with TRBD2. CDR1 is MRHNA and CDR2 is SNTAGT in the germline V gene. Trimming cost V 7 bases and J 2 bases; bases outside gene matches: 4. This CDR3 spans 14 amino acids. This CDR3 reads CASKPGLNTGELFF. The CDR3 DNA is TGTGCCAGCAAACCGGGACTAAACACCGGGGAGCTGTTTTTT.

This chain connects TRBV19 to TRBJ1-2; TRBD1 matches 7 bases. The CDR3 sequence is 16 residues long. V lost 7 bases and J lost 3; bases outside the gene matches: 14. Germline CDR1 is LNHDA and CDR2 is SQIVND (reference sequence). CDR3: CASIGDSSPLDYGYTF. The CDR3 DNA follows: TGTGCCAGTATTGGGGACAGTTCCCCCCTGGACTATGGCTACACCTTC.

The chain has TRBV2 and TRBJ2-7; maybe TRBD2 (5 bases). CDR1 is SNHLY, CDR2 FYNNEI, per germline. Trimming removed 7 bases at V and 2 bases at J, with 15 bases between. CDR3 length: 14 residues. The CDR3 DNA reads TGTGCCAGCACCGCGGGTAGTTACGCCTACGAGCAGTACTTC. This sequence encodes CASTAGSYAYEQYF.

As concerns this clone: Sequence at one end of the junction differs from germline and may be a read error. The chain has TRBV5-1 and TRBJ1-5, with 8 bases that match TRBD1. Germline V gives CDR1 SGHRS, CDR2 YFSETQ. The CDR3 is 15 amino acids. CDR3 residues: CASSLGTGFGQHQHF. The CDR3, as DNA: TGCGCCAGCAGCTTGGGGACAGGGTTTGGTCAGCACCAGCATTTT. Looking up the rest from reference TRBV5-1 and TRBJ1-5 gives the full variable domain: KAGVTQTPRYLIKTRGQQVTLSCSPISGHRSVSWYQQTPGQGLQFLFEYFSETQRNKGNFPGRFSGRQFSNSRSEMNVSTLELGDSALYLCASSLGTGFGQHQHFGDGTRLSIL.

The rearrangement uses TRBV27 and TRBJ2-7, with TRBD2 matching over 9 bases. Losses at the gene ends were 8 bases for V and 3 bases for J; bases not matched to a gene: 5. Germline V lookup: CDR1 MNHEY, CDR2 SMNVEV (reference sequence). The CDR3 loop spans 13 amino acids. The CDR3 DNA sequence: TGTGCCAGCCTCGCAGCGGGAGGCTACGAGCAGTACTTC. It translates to CASLAAGGYEQYF.

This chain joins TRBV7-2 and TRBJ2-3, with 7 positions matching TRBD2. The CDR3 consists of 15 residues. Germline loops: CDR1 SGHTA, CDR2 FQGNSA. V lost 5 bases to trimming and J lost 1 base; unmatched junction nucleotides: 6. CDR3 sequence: CASSATSDRTDTQYF. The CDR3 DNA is TGTGCCAGCAGCGCCACTAGCGACCGCACAGATACGCAGTATTTT.

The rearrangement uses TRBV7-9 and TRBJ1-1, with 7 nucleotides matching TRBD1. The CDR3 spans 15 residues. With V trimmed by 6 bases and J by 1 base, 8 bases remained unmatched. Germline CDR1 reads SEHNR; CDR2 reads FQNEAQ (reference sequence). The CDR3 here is CASRPRGYGNTEAFF. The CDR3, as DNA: TGTGCCAGCAGACCCAGGGGGTATGGGAACACTGAAGCTTTCTTT.